Listed below are T cell receptor beta chains from one sample, sequenced in a study of blood T cell repertoires in COVID-19. Sequencing used immunoSEQ multiplex PCR; TCRdb keeps in-frame clones, though not all of them. The data show a few hundred thousand clones, around 83% seen once. Input material: peripheral blood. The receptors originated from a man between 18 and 29 years old with active or convalescent COVID-19. Both conserved end residues are part of each CDR3. Fields, in order: clone size, D gene, J gene, V gene, CDR3 DNA, CDR3 protein. A D gene is named only where the DNA matches it firmly. Expanded clones get a size class; other rows say once, few or many, or leave the size out.

clone_size: once
d_call: .
j_call: TRBJ1-1
v_call: TRBV10-3
cdr3_nt: TGTGCCATCAGCCCGGACACTGAAGCTTTCTTT
cdr3_aa: CAISPDTEAFF

clone_size: .
d_call: .
j_call: TRBJ1-1
v_call: TRBV28
cdr3_nt: TGTGCCAGCGCGTCCCCGCTCGGTGCTTTCTTT
cdr3_aa: CASASPLGAFF

clone_size: once
d_call: .
j_call: TRBJ2-1
v_call: TRBV6-2/TRBV6-3
cdr3_nt: TGTGCCAGCAGTTACCCGGGGAGAGGGGGGCAGTTCTTC
cdr3_aa: CASSYPGRGGQFF

clone_size: .
d_call: TRBD1
j_call: TRBJ2-5
v_call: TRBV5-4
cdr3_nt: TGTGCCAGCAGCTCAGGGGGCCGAGGGCAAGAGACCCAGTACTTC
cdr3_aa: CASSSGGRGQETQYF

clone_size: .
d_call: TRBD1
j_call: TRBJ1-4
v_call: TRBV19
cdr3_nt: TGTGCCAGTAGTATCGACAGGGATAATGAAAAACTGTTTTTT
cdr3_aa: CASSIDRDNEKLFF

clone_size: .
d_call: .
j_call: TRBJ1-5
v_call: TRBV7-2
cdr3_nt: TGTGCCAGCAGCTTATTGGGGAGAGATCAGCCCCAGCATTTT
cdr3_aa: CASSLLGRDQPQHF

clone_size: .
d_call: .
j_call: TRBJ2-2
v_call: TRBV18
cdr3_nt: TGTGCCAGCTCACCAGAGACAGGTCCGACCGGGGAGCTGTTTTTT
cdr3_aa: CASSPETGPTGELFF

clone_size: .
d_call: .
j_call: TRBJ2-3
v_call: TRBV6-5
cdr3_nt: TGTGCCAGCAGTTACTCTCGCAGGGTGAATACGCAGTATTTT
cdr3_aa: CASSYSRRVNTQYF

clone_size: .
d_call: TRBD1
j_call: TRBJ1-4
v_call: TRBV24-1
cdr3_nt: TGTGCCACCGCTTTCACGGGACAGGATGTTGGTTGGAAACTGTTTTTT
cdr3_aa: CATAFTGQDVGWKLFF

clone_size: .
d_call: .
j_call: TRBJ2-1
v_call: TRBV19
cdr3_nt: TGTGCCAGTAGTATAGTTGGAGAGCCCGAGTTCTTC
cdr3_aa: CASSIVGEPEFF

clone_size: few
d_call: .
j_call: TRBJ2-2
v_call: TRBV4-1
cdr3_nt: TGCGCCAGCTCCGGGACTGCGAACACCGGGGAGCTGTTTTTT
cdr3_aa: CASSGTANTGELFF

clone_size: .
d_call: .
j_call: TRBJ2-3
v_call: TRBV2
cdr3_nt: TGTGCCAGCAGTGAAAGCGGCACAGATACGCAGTATTTT
cdr3_aa: CASSESGTDTQYF

clone_size: .
d_call: .
j_call: TRBJ2-7
v_call: TRBV6-5
cdr3_nt: TGTGCCAGCAGTTACCAGGGTTCAGGTCACGAGCAGTACTTC
cdr3_aa: CASSYQGSGHEQYF

clone_size: .
d_call: .
j_call: TRBJ1-2
v_call: TRBV12-5
cdr3_nt: TGTGCTAGTGGTTTGGTACTGCCAGGACAAAACTATGGCTACACCTTC
cdr3_aa: CASGLVLPGQNYGYTF

clone_size: .
d_call: .
j_call: TRBJ1-5
v_call: TRBV7-8
cdr3_nt: TGTGCCAGCAGCGGGGGCGCGAGGCCCCAGCATTTT
cdr3_aa: CASSGGARPQHF

clone_size: .
d_call: TRBD2
j_call: TRBJ2-3
v_call: TRBV11-1
cdr3_nt: TGTGCCAGCAGCCTCCTAGCGGGGGGAGGCGGACATACGCAGTATTTT
cdr3_aa: CASSLLAGGGGHTQYF

clone_size: once
d_call: TRBD1
j_call: TRBJ1-2
v_call: TRBV28
cdr3_nt: TGTGCCACCTGGACAGGGATTGATGGCTACACCTTC
cdr3_aa: CATWTGIDGYTF

clone_size: .
d_call: TRBD1
j_call: TRBJ2-7
v_call: TRBV6-5
cdr3_nt: TGTGCCAGCAGGCGCGACAGGGACAGGGCCTACGAGCAGTACTTC
cdr3_aa: CASRRDRDRAYEQYF

clone_size: .
d_call: .
j_call: TRBJ2-2
v_call: TRBV24-1
cdr3_nt: TGTGCCACAGCAAAAGCCGGGGAGCTGTTTTTT
cdr3_aa: CATAKAGELFF

clone_size: .
d_call: TRBD2
j_call: TRBJ2-3
v_call: TRBV28
cdr3_nt: TGTGCCAGCATGAAACCGCTAGCGGGGGGGAGAGATACGCAGTATTTT
cdr3_aa: CASMKPLAGGRDTQYF

clone_size: .
d_call: TRBD1
j_call: TRBJ1-4
v_call: TRBV28
cdr3_nt: TGTGCCAGCAGTTCCGGACAGGATGAAAAACTGTTTTTT
cdr3_aa: CASSSGQDEKLFF

clone_size: .
d_call: TRBD2
j_call: TRBJ2-3
v_call: TRBV24-1
cdr3_nt: TGTGCCACTGGGTCGGCGGGAGTGAATACGCAGTATTTT
cdr3_aa: CATGSAGVNTQYF

clone_size: .
d_call: .
j_call: TRBJ2-1
v_call: TRBV2
cdr3_nt: TGTGCCAACCGCCGTTGGGTCGACAATGGCAATGAGCAGTTCTTC
cdr3_aa: CANRRWVDNGNEQFF

clone_size: .
d_call: .
j_call: TRBJ1-5
v_call: TRBV19
cdr3_nt: TGTGCCAGTAGTATGCGGAATCAGCCCCAGCATTTT
cdr3_aa: CASSMRNQPQHF

clone_size: .
d_call: .
j_call: TRBJ2-1
v_call: TRBV7-3
cdr3_nt: TGTGCCAGCAGCTCGGGGGTAGGAAATGAGCAGTTCTTC
cdr3_aa: CASSSGVGNEQFF

clone_size: .
d_call: TRBD2
j_call: TRBJ2-2
v_call: TRBV2
cdr3_nt: TGTGCCAGCACGGGAGGGAACACCGGGGAGCTGTTTTTT
cdr3_aa: CASTGGNTGELFF

clone_size: .
d_call: .
j_call: TRBJ1-5
v_call: TRBV28
cdr3_nt: TGTGCCAGCAGTATTATGACAGGATTTGGCTATGGAAATCAGCCCCAGCATTTT
cdr3_aa: CASSIMTGFGYGNQPQHF

clone_size: .
d_call: TRBD1
j_call: TRBJ1-5
v_call: TRBV6-6
cdr3_nt: TGTGCCAGCAGTCCCCAGCAGGGGGCCTTTCCCTCCTATCAGCCCCAGCATTTT
cdr3_aa: CASSPQQGAFPSYQPQHF

clone_size: .
d_call: TRBD2
j_call: TRBJ2-7
v_call: TRBV10-3
cdr3_nt: TGTGCCATGGGCGGGGGGAATCTCTACGAGCAGTACTTC
cdr3_aa: CAMGGGNLYEQYF

clone_size: .
d_call: TRBD2
j_call: TRBJ2-1
v_call: TRBV11-3
cdr3_nt: TGTGCCAGCAGCTCCGGACCTAGCGGAGAGCAGTTCTTC
cdr3_aa: CASSSGPSGEQFF

clone_size: .
d_call: TRBD2
j_call: TRBJ2-3
v_call: TRBV4-3
cdr3_nt: TGCGCCAGCAGCCAAGGCCCCGGGACTAGCGCAGATACGCAGTATTTT
cdr3_aa: CASSQGPGTSADTQYF

clone_size: .
d_call: TRBD1
j_call: TRBJ1-3
v_call: TRBV18
cdr3_nt: TGTGCCAGCTCACCTACGGACAGGGGAAACACCATATATTTT
cdr3_aa: CASSPTDRGNTIYF

clone_size: .
d_call: TRBD1
j_call: TRBJ2-7
v_call: TRBV6-5
cdr3_nt: TGTGCCAGCAGTAAAAGACAGGGCACATACGAGCAGTACTTC
cdr3_aa: CASSKRQGTYEQYF

clone_size: .
d_call: .
j_call: TRBJ1-2
v_call: TRBV4-2
cdr3_nt: TGTGCCAGCAGCCAAGATCTGAGGGAGGGGTATGGCTACACCTTC
cdr3_aa: CASSQDLREGYGYTF

clone_size: .
d_call: .
j_call: TRBJ2-3
v_call: TRBV27
cdr3_nt: TGTGCCAGCAGTTTCCAGTTCACAGATACGCAGTATTTT
cdr3_aa: CASSFQFTDTQYF

clone_size: .
d_call: .
j_call: TRBJ2-2
v_call: TRBV5-6
cdr3_nt: TGTGCCAGCAGCTTGGGTGCGGGCCAAAAGTCCGGGGAGCTGTTTTTT
cdr3_aa: CASSLGAGQKSGELFF

clone_size: .
d_call: .
j_call: TRBJ2-5
v_call: TRBV19
cdr3_nt: TGTGCCAGTAGTATCCAGCGGAAAGAGACCCAGTACTTC
cdr3_aa: CASSIQRKETQYF

clone_size: few
d_call: .
j_call: TRBJ1-5
v_call: TRBV7-8
cdr3_nt: TGTGCCAGCAGCTTAGTAGGGGGCAATCAGCCCCAGCATTTT
cdr3_aa: CASSLVGGNQPQHF

clone_size: .
d_call: TRBD1
j_call: TRBJ1-1
v_call: TRBV30
cdr3_nt: TGTGCCTGGAGTAAAGGGACAGGGAACACTGAAGCTTTCTTT
cdr3_aa: CAWSKGTGNTEAFF

clone_size: .
d_call: .
j_call: TRBJ2-1
v_call: TRBV7-9
cdr3_nt: TGTGCCAGCAGCTTACTCCTTAATGAGCAGTTCTTC
cdr3_aa: CASSLLLNEQFF

clone_size: .
d_call: TRBD2
j_call: TRBJ2-1
v_call: TRBV9
cdr3_nt: TGTGCCAGCAGCCCTAGCGGGGGGGGGCATATCTACAATGAGCAGTTCTTC
cdr3_aa: CASSPSGGGHIYNEQFF

clone_size: .
d_call: TRBD1
j_call: TRBJ2-1
v_call: TRBV5-1
cdr3_nt: TGCGCCAGCAGCTTGGGGGGACAGGTAAATGAGCAGTTCTTC
cdr3_aa: CASSLGGQVNEQFF

clone_size: .
d_call: .
j_call: TRBJ1-4
v_call: TRBV5-6
cdr3_nt: TGTGCCAGCAGCTTGAGGGGCGCAGGTGAAAAACTGTTTTTT
cdr3_aa: CASSLRGAGEKLFF

clone_size: .
d_call: TRBD2
j_call: TRBJ2-2
v_call: TRBV7-2
cdr3_nt: TGTGCCAGCAGCCGTAGCGGGGGATCGAACACCGGGGAGCTGTTTTTT
cdr3_aa: CASSRSGGSNTGELFF

clone_size: .
d_call: .
j_call: TRBJ2-1
v_call: TRBV3-1/TRBV3-2
cdr3_nt: TGTGCCAGCAGCCAAAGGGACTTCTATGAGCAGTTCTTC
cdr3_aa: CASSQRDFYEQFF

clone_size: once
d_call: TRBD1
j_call: TRBJ1-3
v_call: TRBV7-8
cdr3_nt: TGTGCCAGCAGCGGCCAGGACAGGGGTGGGGACACCATATATTTT
cdr3_aa: CASSGQDRGGDTIYF